This passage covers 2 T cell receptor beta chains from one sample sequenced in a study of memory CD4+ T cells and cytomegalovirus serostatus. Clones were read by immunoSEQ multiplex PCR, and TCRdb kept only the in-frame ones, dropping some. Among about 40,000 clones, 75% to 85% were seen once, and the ten largest hold approximately 0.8%. Single viable CD3+CD4+CD8-CD45RO+ cells were sorted as the memory CD4+ T cells. Source material: memory CD4+ T cells from blood. These receptors were collected from an adult in good health and CMV-seronegative.

The chain carries TRBV10-3 and TRBJ2-1; TRBD2 agrees at 9 bases. Germline CDR1 reads ENHRY; CDR2 reads SYGVKD. This CDR3 has 16 residues. The V gene end was trimmed by 3 bases and the J gene end by 0 bases; junction bases not matched to a gene: 3. This CDR3 is CAISDRSGGSYNEQFF. The CDR3 DNA reads TGTGCCATCAGTGATCGTAGCGGGGGCTCCTACAATGAGCAGTTCTTC.

The chain is built from TRBV30 and TRBJ2-1; tentative D call: TRBD1 (7 bases). Trimming took 2 bases from V and 8 from J, leaving 16 bases between them. CDR1 GTSNPN and CDR2 SVGIG come from the germline V gene (reference sequence). The CDR3 is 14 amino acids. The CDR3 coding sequence is TGTGCCTGGAGTAAGAGACAGGGACTTTATGAGCAGTTCTTC. Encoded protein: CAWSKRQGLYEQFF.